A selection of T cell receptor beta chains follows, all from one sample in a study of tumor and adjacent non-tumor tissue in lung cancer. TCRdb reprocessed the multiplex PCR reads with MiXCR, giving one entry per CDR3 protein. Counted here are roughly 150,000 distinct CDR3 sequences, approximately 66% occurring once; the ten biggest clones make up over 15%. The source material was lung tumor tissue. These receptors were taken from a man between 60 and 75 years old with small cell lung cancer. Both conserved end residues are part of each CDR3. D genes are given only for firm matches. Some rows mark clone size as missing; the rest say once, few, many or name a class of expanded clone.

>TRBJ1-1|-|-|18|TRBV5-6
TGTGCCAGCAGCCGGGACCGAACCGAGGCCAACCACGACACTGAAGCTTTCTTT
CASSRDRTEANHDTEAFF
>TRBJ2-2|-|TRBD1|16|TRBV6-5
TGTGTCAGCAGCTTCGACAGGGGGTTAGTGACCGGGGAGCTGTTTTTT
CVSSFDRGLVTGELFF
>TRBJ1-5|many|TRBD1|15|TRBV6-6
TGTGCCAGCAGTTACTCTACAGGGGGCGTTCAGCCCCAGCATTTT
CASSYSTGGVQPQHF
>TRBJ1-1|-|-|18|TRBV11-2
TGTGCCAGCAGCTTAGCGGTTCCTAGGAGGGGATGGAGCACTGAAGCTTTCTTT
CASSLAVPRRGWSTEAFF
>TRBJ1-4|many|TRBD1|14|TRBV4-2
TGTGCCAGCAGCCCGGGACAGGGGAGTGAAAAACTGTTTTTT
CASSPGQGSEKLFF
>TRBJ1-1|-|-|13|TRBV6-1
TGTGCCAGCAAGGGCACAGTGGACACTGAAGCTTGCTTT
CASKGTVDTEACF
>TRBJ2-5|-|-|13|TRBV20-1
TGCAGTGCTAGCCGCGGTTTACAAGAGACCCAGTACTTC
CSASRGLQETQYF
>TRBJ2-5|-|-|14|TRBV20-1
TGCAGTGCTAGAGAGGACTACATGATGGAGACCCAGTACTTC
CSAREDYMMETQYF
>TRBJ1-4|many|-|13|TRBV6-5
TGTGCCAGCAAAAGACAGGCGAATGAAAAACTGTTTTTT
CASKRQANEKLFF
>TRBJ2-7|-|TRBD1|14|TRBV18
TGTGCCAACTCACCCGGGACAGCATCCTATGAGCAGTACTTC
CANSPGTASYEQYF